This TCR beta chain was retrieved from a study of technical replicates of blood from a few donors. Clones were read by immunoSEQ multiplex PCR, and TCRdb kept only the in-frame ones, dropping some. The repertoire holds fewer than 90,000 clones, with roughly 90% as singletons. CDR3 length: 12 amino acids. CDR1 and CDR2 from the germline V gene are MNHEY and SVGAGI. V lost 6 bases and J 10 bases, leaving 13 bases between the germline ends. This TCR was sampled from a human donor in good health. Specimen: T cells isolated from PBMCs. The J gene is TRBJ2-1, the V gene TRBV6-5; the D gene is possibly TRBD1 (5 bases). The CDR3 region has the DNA TGTGCCAGCAGCCAGGACACATTAGAGCAGTTCTTC. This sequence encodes CASSQDTLEQFF.